These 6 T cell receptor beta chains originate from one sample sequenced in a study of early T cells in non-severe SARS-CoV-2 infection. In TCRdb, the 5' RACE reads were re-called with MiXCR into one record per CDR3 protein. The profile shows 35,000 to 45,000 distinct CDR3 sequences, 6% to 9.5% of them singletons. The input for sequencing was whole blood, taken at baseline. The receptor set was obtained from an adult who was a healthcare worker with PCR-confirmed SARS-CoV-2 infection or an uninfected control (not recorded which).

In its sample, this clonotype was seen many times. CDR3 in amino acids: CASSLSFGDSNQPQHF. CDR3 sequence (DNA): TGTGCCAGCAGTTTAAGTTTCGGCGATAGCAATCAGCCCCAGCATTTT. The chain recombines TRBV12-3 or TRBV12-4 with TRBJ1-5; D is unclear. CDR3 length: 16 residues. The germline V and J ends were trimmed by 2 bases and 0 bases, with 11 bases remaining between them.

This clonotype was observed a few times. V usage is TRBV13 and J usage is TRBJ2-3; the match to TRBD2 covers 8 bases. Germline V gene data show CDR1 as PRHDT and CDR2 as FYEKMQ (reference sequence). Trimming took 3 bases from V and 6 from J; bases not matched to a gene: 5. The CDR3 has 14 residues. CDR3 protein: CASSLGSGEDTQYF. CDR3 nucleotides: TGTGCCAGCAGCTTGGGTAGCGGGGAGGATACGCAGTATTTT.

The rearrangement joins TRBV13 to TRBJ2-7; 7 nucleotides align to TRBD1. Looked up from germline, CDR1 is PRHDT and CDR2 is FYEKMQ (reference sequence). The CDR3 spans 17 residues. J was trimmed by 2 bases and V by 5 bases; bases with no gene match: 15. The CDR3 loop reads CASSQALQQGRTYEQYF. CDR3 DNA: TGTGCCAGCAGCCAGGCTCTACAACAGGGGCGGACCTACGAGCAGTACTTC.

In its sample, this clonotype was seen many times. The chain combines TRBV3-1 with TRBJ1-6, with D tentatively TRBD1 (5 bases). CDR3 length: 14 amino acids. V lost 6 bases to trimming and J lost 7 bases, with 13 bases between them. Germline lookup yields CDR1 LGHDT and CDR2 YNNKEL (reference sequence). Written as DNA, the CDR3 is TGTGCCAGCAGTCAAATAAGGACAAATTCACCCCTCCACTTT. Its translation: CASSQIRTNSPLHF.

This chain connects TRBV14 to TRBJ2-7, with TRBD2 matching 9 bases. The length of the CDR3 is 14 residues. J lost 6 bases, V lost 5 bases, and 8 bases had no gene match. Germline values: CDR1 SGHDN, CDR2 FVKESK. The CDR3 DNA reads as TGTGCCAGCAGCTTCGCGGGGGGGCCGAGCGAGCAGTACTTC. This sequence encodes CASSFAGGPSEQYF.

This rearrangement joins TRBV6-5 to TRBJ2-6; 7 bases agree with TRBD1. Trimming took 6 bases from V and 2 from J; bases not matched to a gene: 1. The CDR3 has 14 residues. Germline V lookup: CDR1 MNHEY, CDR2 SVGAGI. This CDR3 is CASRGGAGANVLTF. The CDR3 coding sequence is TGTGCCAGCAGAGGGGGCGCTGGGGCCAACGTCCTGACTTTC.